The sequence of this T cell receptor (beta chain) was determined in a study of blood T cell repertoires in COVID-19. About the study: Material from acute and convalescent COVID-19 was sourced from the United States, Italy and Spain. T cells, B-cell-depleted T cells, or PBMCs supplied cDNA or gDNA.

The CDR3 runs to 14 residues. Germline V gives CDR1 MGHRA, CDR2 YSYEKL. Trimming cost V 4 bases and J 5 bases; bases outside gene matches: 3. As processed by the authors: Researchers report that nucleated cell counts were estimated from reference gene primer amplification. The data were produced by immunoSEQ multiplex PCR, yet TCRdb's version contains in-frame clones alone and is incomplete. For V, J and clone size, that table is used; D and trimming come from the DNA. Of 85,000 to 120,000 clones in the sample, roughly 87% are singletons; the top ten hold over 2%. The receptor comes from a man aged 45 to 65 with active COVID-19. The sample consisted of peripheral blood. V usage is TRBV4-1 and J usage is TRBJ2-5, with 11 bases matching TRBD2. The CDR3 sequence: CASSRLAGTETQYF. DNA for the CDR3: TGCGCCAGCAGCCGACTAGCGGGGACGGAGACCCAGTACTTC.